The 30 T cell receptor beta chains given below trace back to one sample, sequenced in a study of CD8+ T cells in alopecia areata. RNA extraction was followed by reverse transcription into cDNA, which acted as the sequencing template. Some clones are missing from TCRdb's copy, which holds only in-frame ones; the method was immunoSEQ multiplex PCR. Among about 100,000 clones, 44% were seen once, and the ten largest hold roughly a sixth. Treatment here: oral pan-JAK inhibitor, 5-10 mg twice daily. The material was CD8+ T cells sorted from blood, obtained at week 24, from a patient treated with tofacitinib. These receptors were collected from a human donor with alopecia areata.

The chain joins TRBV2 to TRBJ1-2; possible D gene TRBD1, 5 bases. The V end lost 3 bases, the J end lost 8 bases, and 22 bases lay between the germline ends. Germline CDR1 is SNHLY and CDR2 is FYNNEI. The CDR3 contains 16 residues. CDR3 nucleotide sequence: TGTGCCAGCAGTGAGGGCCCGGGACGCGGGTTGGAGGGCTACACCTTC. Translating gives CASSEGPGRGLEGYTF. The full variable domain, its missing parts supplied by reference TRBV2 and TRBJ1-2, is EPEVTQTPSHQVTQMGQEVILRCVPISNHLYFYWYRQILGQKVEFLVSFYNNEISEKSEIFDDQFSVERPDGSNFTLKIRSTKLEDSAMYFCASSEGPGRGLEGYTFGSGTRLTVV.

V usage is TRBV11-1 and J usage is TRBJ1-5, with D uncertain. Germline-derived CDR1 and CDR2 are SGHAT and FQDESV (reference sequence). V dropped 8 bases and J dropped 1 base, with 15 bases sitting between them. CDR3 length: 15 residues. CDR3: CASEEGSGSNQPQHF. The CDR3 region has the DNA TGTGCCAGCGAAGAAGGGAGTGGAAGCAATCAGCCCCAGCATTTT.

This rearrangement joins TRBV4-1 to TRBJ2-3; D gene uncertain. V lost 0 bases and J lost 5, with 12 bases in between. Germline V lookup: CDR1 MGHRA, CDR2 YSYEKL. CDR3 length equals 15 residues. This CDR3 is CASSQEVPVGDTQYF. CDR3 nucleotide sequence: TGCGCCAGCAGCCAAGAGGTGCCCGTGGGAGATACGCAGTATTTT.

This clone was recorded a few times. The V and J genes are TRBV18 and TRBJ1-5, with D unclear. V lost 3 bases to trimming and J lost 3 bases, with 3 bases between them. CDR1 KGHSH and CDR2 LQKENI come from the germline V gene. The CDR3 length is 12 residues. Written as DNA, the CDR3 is TGTGCCAGCTCACCCCACAATCAGCCCCAGCATTTT. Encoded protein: CASSPHNQPQHF. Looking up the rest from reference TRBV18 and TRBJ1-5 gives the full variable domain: NAGVMQNPRHLVRRRGQEARLRCSPMKGHSHVYWYRQLPEEGLKFMVYLQKENIIDESGMPKERFSAEFPKEGPSILRIQQVVRGDSAAYFCASSPHNQPQHFGDGTRLSIL.

This chain's CDR3 is CASSQVGEYEQYF. The CDR3 nucleotides are TGCGCCAGCAGCCAAGTTGGGGAATACGAGCAGTACTTC. The chain employs TRBV4-1 and TRBJ2-7; D not resolved. Trimming pared 1 base from V and 4 bases from J, leaving 8 bases between. The length of the CDR3 is 13 residues. Germline CDR1 and CDR2: MGHRA and YSYEKL.

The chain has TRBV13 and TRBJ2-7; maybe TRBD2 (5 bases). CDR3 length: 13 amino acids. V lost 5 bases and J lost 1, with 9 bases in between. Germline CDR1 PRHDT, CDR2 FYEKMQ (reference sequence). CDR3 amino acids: CASSPQRSYEQYF. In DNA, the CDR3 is TGTGCCAGCAGCCCCCAGCGGTCCTACGAGCAGTACTTC.

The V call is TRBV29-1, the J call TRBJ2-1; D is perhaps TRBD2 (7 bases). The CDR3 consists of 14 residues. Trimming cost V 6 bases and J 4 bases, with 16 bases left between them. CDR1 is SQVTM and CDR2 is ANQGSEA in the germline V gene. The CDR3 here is CSVGRGAVYNEQFF. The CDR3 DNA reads TGCAGCGTGGGCCGGGGGGCGGTTTACAATGAGCAGTTCTTC.

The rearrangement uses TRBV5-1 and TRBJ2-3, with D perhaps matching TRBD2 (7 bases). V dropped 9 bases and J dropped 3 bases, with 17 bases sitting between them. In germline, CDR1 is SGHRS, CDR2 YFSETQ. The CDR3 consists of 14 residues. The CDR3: CATMIRGGTDTQYF. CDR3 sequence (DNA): TGCGCCACCATGATCAGGGGAGGGACAGATACGCAGTATTTT.

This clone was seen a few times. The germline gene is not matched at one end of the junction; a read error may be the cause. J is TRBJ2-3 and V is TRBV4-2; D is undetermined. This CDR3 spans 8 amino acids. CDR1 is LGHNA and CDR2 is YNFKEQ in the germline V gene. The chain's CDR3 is CASSLVLF. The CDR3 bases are TGTGCCAGCAGCCTGGTCCTTTTT.

Here the CDR3 reads CASSLWGSQETQYF. The CDR3 DNA reads as TGTGCCAGCAGCTTGTGGGGCAGTCAAGAGACCCAGTACTTC. The rearrangement uses TRBV7-3 and TRBJ2-5; the D gene is possibly TRBD1 (5 bases). Trimming removed 3 bases from V and 2 bases from J, with 10 bases in between. This CDR3 spans 14 amino acids. Germline CDR1 SGHTA, CDR2 FQGTGA.

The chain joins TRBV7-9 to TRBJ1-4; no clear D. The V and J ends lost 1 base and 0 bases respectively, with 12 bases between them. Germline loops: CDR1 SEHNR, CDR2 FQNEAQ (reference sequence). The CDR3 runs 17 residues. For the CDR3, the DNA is TGTGCCAGCAGCTTAGTCCGGGAATTCGCAACTAATGAAAAACTGTTTTTT. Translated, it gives CASSLVREFATNEKLFF.

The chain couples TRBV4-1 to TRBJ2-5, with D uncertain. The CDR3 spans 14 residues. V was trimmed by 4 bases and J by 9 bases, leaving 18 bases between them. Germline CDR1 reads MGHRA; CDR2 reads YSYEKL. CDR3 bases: TGCGCCAGCAGCCCAATCCTCGGACCTGACTCCCAGTACTTC. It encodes CASSPILGPDSQYF.

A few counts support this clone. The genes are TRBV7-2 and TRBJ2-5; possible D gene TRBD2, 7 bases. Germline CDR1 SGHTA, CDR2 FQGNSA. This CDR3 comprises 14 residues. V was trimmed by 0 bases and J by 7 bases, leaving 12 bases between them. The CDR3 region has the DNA TGTGCCAGCAGCTTAGCGAGGGGAGGGGGGACCCAGTACTTC. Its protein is CASSLARGGGTQYF.

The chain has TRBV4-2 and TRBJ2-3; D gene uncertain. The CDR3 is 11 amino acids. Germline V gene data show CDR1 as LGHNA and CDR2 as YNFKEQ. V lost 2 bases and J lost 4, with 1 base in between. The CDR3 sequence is CASSQPDTQYF. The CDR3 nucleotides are TGTGCCAGCAGCCAACCAGATACGCAGTATTTT.

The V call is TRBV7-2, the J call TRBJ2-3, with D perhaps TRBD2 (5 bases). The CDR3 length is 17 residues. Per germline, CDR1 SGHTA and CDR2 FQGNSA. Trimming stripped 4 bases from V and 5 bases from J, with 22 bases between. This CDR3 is CASSSLARGWSGDTQYF. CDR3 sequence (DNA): TGTGCCAGCAGCTCCTTAGCCCGGGGTTGGTCAGGAGATACGCAGTATTTT.

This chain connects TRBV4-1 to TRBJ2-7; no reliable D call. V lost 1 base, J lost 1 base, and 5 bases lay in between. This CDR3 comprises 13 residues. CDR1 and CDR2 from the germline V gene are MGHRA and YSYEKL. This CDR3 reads CASSQVASYEQYF. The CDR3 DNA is TGCGCCAGCAGCCAAGTTGCATCCTACGAGCAGTACTTC.

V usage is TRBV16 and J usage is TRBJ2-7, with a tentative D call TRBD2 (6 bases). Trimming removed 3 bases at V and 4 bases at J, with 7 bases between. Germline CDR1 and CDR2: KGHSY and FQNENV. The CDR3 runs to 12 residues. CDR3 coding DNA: TGTGCCAGCAGCCAGACTAGTTACGAGCAGTACTTC. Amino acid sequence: CASSQTSYEQYF.

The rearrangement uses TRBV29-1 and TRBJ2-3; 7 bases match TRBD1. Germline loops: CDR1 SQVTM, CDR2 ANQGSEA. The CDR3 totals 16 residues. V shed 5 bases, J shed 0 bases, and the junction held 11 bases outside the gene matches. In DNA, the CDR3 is TGCAGCGTTCGAGGGGGCGCCTCACCTAGCACAGATACGCAGTATTTT. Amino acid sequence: CSVRGGASPSTDTQYF.

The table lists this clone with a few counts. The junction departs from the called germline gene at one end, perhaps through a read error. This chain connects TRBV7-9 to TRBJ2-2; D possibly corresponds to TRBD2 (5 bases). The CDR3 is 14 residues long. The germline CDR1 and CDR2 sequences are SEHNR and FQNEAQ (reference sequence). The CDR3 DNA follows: TGTGCCAGCAGCTTAGCCGGGAACGCCGGGGAGCTGTTTTTT. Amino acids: CASSLAGNAGELFF.

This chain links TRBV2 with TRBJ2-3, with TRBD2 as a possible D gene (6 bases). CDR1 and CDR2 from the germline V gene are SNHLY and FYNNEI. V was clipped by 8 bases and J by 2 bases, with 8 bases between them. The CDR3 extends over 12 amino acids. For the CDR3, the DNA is TGTGCCAGCGAGGGACTCACAGATACGCAGTATTTT. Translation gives CASEGLTDTQYF.

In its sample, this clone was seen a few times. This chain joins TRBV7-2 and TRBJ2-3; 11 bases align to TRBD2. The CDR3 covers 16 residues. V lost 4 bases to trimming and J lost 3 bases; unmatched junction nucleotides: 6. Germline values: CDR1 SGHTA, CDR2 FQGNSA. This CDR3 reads CASSSPSSGRTDTQYF. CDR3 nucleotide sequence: TGTGCCAGCAGCTCCCCTTCTAGCGGGAGGACAGATACGCAGTATTTT.

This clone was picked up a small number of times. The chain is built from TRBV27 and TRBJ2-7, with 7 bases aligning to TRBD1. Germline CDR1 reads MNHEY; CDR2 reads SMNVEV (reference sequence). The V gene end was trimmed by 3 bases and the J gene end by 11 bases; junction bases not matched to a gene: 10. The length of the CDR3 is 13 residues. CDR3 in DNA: TGTGCCAGCAGTTTCCAGGTCCAGGGGGTTAAGTACTTC. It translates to CASSFQVQGVKYF.

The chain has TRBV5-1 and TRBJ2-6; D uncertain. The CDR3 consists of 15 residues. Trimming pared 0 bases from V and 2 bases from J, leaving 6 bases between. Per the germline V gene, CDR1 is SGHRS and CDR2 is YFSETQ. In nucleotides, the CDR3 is TGCGCCAGCAGCTTGGACCTAGCTGGGGCCAACGTCCTGACTTTC. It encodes CASSLDLAGANVLTF.

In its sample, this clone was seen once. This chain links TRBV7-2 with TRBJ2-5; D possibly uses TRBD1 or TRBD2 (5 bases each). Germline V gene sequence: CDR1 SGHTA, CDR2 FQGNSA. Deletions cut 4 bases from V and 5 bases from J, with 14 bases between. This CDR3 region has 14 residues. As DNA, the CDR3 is TGTGCCAGCAGCTCGGAACTAGGGGCGGAGACCCAGTACTTC. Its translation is CASSSELGAETQYF.

CDR3 sequence (DNA): TGTGCCAGCAGCGGCTGGACCACCTACGAGCAGTACTTC. Encoded protein: CASSGWTTYEQYF. The chain employs TRBV7-2 and TRBJ2-7; D uncertain. Germline loops: CDR1 SGHTA, CDR2 FQGNSA. CDR3 length: 13 amino acids. Trimming cost V 5 bases and J 2 bases, with 10 bases left between them.

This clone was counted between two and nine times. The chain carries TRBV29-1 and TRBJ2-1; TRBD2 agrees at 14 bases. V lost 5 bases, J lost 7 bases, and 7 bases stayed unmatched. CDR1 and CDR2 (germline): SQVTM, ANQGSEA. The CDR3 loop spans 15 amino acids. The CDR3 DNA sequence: TGCAGCGTTTCGGGACTAGCGGGAGTATATAATGAGCAGTTCTTC. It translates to CSVSGLAGVYNEQFF.

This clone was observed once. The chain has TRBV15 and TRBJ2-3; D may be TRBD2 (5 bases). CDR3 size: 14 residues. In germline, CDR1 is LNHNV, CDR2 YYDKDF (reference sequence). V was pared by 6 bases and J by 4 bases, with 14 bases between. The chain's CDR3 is CATSARRVADTQYF. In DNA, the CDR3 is TGTGCCACCAGTGCGAGGCGGGTCGCAGATACGCAGTATTTT.

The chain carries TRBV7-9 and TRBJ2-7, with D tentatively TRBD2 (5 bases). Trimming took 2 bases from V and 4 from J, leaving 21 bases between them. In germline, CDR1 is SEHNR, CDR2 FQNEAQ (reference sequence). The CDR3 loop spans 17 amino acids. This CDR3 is CASSLFRAVEGTYEQYF. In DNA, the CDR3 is TGTGCCAGCAGCTTATTTCGAGCGGTCGAGGGTACGTACGAGCAGTACTTC.

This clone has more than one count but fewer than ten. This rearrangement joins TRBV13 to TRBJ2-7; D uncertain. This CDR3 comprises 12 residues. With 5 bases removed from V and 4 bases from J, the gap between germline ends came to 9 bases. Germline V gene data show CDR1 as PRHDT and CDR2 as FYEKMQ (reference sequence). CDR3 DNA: TGTGCCAGCAGCCTCGGCAGATACGAGCAGTACTTC. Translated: CASSLGRYEQYF. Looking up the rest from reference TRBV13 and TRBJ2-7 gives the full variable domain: AAGVIQSPRHLIKEKRETATLKCYPIPRHDTVYWYQQGPGQDPQFLISFYEKMQSDKGSIPDRFSAQQFSDYHSELNMSSLELGDSALYFCASSLGRYEQYFGPGTRLTVT.

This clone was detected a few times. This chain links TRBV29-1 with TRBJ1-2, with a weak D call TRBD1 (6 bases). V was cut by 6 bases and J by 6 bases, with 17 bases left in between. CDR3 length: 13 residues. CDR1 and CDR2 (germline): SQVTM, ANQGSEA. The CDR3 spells CSVVPDRSNGYTF. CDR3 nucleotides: TGCAGCGTCGTCCCTGACAGGAGCAATGGCTACACCTTC.